Listed here is a single T cell receptor beta chain. The antigen remains unidentified. This specimen belongs to a study of post-analysis software for immune sequencing data. The wider study: Some patients lacked subtype; others had relapsing-remitting, secondary progressive or progressive-relapsing disease.

This CDR3 is 13 amino acids long. Trimming shortened V by 2 bases and J by 4 bases, and 8 bases separated the two germline ends. The study, taken as a whole, reports: The authors found that F measure strongly co-clustered same-batch samples. Patients showed TRBV5-6, TRBV5-1 and TRBV20-1 among roughly 5 TRBV segments more frequent than in controls. Significantly lower normalized Chao1 diversity was found in patients with multiple sclerosis relative to controls.

Built from TCR beta cDNA, the libraries had unique molecular identifiers in them. Some 500,000 cDNA molecules were recovered from an input of 1 to 10 million T cells. TCRdb re-called the PCR reads with MiXCR, one entry per CDR3 protein. In the table there are 700,000 to 800,000 distinct CDR3 sequences, about 27% of which are singletons. This sequence joins TRBV12-3 or TRBV12-4 and TRBJ2-5; D remains unclear. The sequencing input was blood. The clonotype comes from a girl aged 10-17 years with multiple sclerosis. CDR3 region: CASSLYLGETQYF. CDR3 bases: TGTGCCAGCAGTTTATATCTGGGAGAGACCCAGTACTTC.